A selection of T cell receptor beta chains follows, all from one sample in a study of blood T cell repertoires in COVID-19. Sequenced by immunoSEQ multiplex PCR; TCRdb stores in-frame clones only, minus some. Of about 260,000 clones listed, roughly 88% were seen once; the top ten hold around 0.67%. What was sequenced was peripheral blood. The receptors derive from a human donor in a cohort sampled during active COVID-19. Both conserved end residues are part of each CDR3. The D gene is left open where the match is weak. Clone size appears in some rows only: once, few, many, or a class for an expanded clone.

clone_size: .; d_call: TRBD2; v_call: TRBV11-2; j_call: TRBJ2-7; cdr3_aa: CASSVGSGGDEQYF; cdr3_nt: TGTGCCAGCAGCGTCGGATCGGGGGGGGACGAGCAGTACTTC
clone_size: many; d_call: TRBD2; v_call: TRBV7-3; j_call: TRBJ2-2; cdr3_aa: CASSRGGTSPSTGELFF; cdr3_nt: TGCGCCAGCAGCCGGGGGGGGACTAGTCCCTCCACCGGGGAGCTGTTTTTT
clone_size: once; d_call: .; v_call: TRBV7-9; j_call: TRBJ2-7; cdr3_aa: CASSFGGAVNEQYF; cdr3_nt: TGTGCCAGCAGTTTCGGAGGGGCTGTCAACGAGCAGTACTTC
clone_size: .; d_call: .; v_call: TRBV6-5; j_call: TRBJ2-1; cdr3_aa: CASSYSGRGLYNEQFF; cdr3_nt: TGTGCCAGCAGTTACTCAGGGCGGGGCCTTTACAATGAGCAGTTCTTC
clone_size: .; d_call: .; v_call: TRBV28; j_call: TRBJ2-7; cdr3_aa: CASSLPLENSYEQYF; cdr3_nt: TGTGCCAGCAGTCTGCCGCTTGAGAATTCCTACGAGCAGTACTTC
clone_size: .; d_call: TRBD2; v_call: TRBV10-3; j_call: TRBJ2-7; cdr3_aa: CATQREATYEQYF; cdr3_nt: TGTGCCACCCAGCGGGAGGCAACCTACGAGCAGTACTTC
clone_size: .; d_call: TRBD1; v_call: TRBV7-6; j_call: TRBJ1-5; cdr3_aa: CASSLEARGLGQPQHF; cdr3_nt: TGTGCCAGCAGCTTAGAAGCCAGGGGGCTAGGTCAGCCCCAGCATTTT
clone_size: .; d_call: .; v_call: TRBV6-2/TRBV6-3; j_call: TRBJ2-7; cdr3_aa: CASSLYPYEQYF; cdr3_nt: TGTGCCAGCAGCCTGTATCCCTACGAGCAGTACTTC
clone_size: once; d_call: .; v_call: TRBV10-3; j_call: TRBJ1-1; cdr3_aa: CAISRPGATEAFF; cdr3_nt: TGTGCCATCAGCCGCCCAGGGGCCACTGAAGCTTTCTTT
clone_size: .; d_call: TRBD1; v_call: TRBV5-1; j_call: TRBJ2-5; cdr3_aa: CASSPPQGAGGETQYF; cdr3_nt: TGCGCCAGCAGCCCCCCTCAGGGGGCGGGTGGAGAGACCCAGTACTTC
clone_size: .; d_call: .; v_call: TRBV27; j_call: TRBJ1-5; cdr3_aa: CASSDRSYSNQPQHF; cdr3_nt: TGTGCCAGCAGTGACAGGTCGTATAGCAATCAGCCCCAGCATTTT
clone_size: .; d_call: TRBD2; v_call: TRBV27; j_call: TRBJ2-7; cdr3_aa: CASSSRGSGGYRSYEQYF; cdr3_nt: TGTGCCAGCAGTTCCCGGGGTAGCGGGGGCTACCGCTCCTACGAGCAGTACTTC
clone_size: .; d_call: .; v_call: TRBV15; j_call: TRBJ2-7; cdr3_aa: CATSKVGVAKVEYF; cdr3_nt: TGTGCCACCAGCAAGGTAGGGGTGGCAAAGGTGGAGTACTTC
clone_size: .; d_call: TRBD1; v_call: TRBV19; j_call: TRBJ2-1; cdr3_aa: CASSRDRGGSYNEQFF; cdr3_nt: TGTGCCAGTAGTAGGGACAGGGGTGGGTCCTACAATGAGCAGTTCTTC
clone_size: .; d_call: .; v_call: TRBV27; j_call: TRBJ2-7; cdr3_aa: CASSPFADTYEQYF; cdr3_nt: TGTGCCAGCAGTCCCTTTGCGGATACCTACGAGCAGTACTTC
clone_size: .; d_call: .; v_call: TRBV7-8; j_call: TRBJ1-2; cdr3_aa: CASSLAGQVDYTF; cdr3_nt: TGTGCCAGCAGCTTAGCTGGGCAGGTTGACTACACCTTC
clone_size: once; d_call: .; v_call: TRBV30; j_call: TRBJ2-5; cdr3_aa: CAWSRGEQTQYF; cdr3_nt: TGTGCCTGGAGTAGGGGTGAGCAGACCCAGTACTTC
clone_size: .; d_call: .; v_call: TRBV5-1; j_call: TRBJ1-2; cdr3_aa: CASSLEGVQSGYTF; cdr3_nt: TGCGCCAGCAGCTTGGAGGGGGTCCAGAGTGGCTACACCTTC
clone_size: .; d_call: .; v_call: TRBV6-2/TRBV6-3; j_call: TRBJ1-4; cdr3_aa: CASSPGTFIDGRVGEKLFF; cdr3_nt: TGTGCCAGCAGCCCTGGGACATTTATCGACGGGCGGGTAGGGGAAAAACTGTTTTTT
clone_size: .; d_call: TRBD2; v_call: TRBV7-2; j_call: TRBJ2-7; cdr3_aa: CASSGGRAYEQYF; cdr3_nt: TGTGCCAGCAGCGGCGGGAGGGCGTACGAGCAGTACTTC
clone_size: .; d_call: TRBD1; v_call: TRBV6-5; j_call: TRBJ1-2; cdr3_aa: CASSYSTGVYGYTF; cdr3_nt: TGTGCCAGCAGTTACTCGACAGGGGTCTATGGCTACACCTTC
clone_size: .; d_call: TRBD1; v_call: TRBV12-3/TRBV12-4; j_call: TRBJ1-2; cdr3_aa: CASRLQGAGGYTF; cdr3_nt: TGTGCCAGCCGCCTACAGGGGGCGGGGGGCTACACCTTC
clone_size: few; d_call: .; v_call: TRBV20-1; j_call: TRBJ2-7; cdr3_aa: CSASSRSYEQYF; cdr3_nt: TGCAGTGCTAGTAGCCGCTCCTACGAGCAGTACTTC
clone_size: .; d_call: TRBD1; v_call: TRBV7-2; j_call: TRBJ2-6; cdr3_aa: CASSPRDSLLSGANVLTF; cdr3_nt: TGTGCCAGCAGCCCCCGGGACAGTCTCCTCTCTGGGGCCAACGTCCTGACTTTC
clone_size: .; d_call: TRBD1; v_call: TRBV5-4; j_call: TRBJ1-6; cdr3_aa: CASSRGTEISPLHF; cdr3_nt: TGTGCCAGCTCCCGCGGGACAGAAATTTCACCCCTCCACTTT
clone_size: .; d_call: TRBD1; v_call: TRBV11-3; j_call: TRBJ2-7; cdr3_aa: CASSSGTGRYEQYF; cdr3_nt: TGTGCCAGCAGCTCCGGGACAGGGCGGTACGAGCAGTACTTC
clone_size: .; d_call: .; v_call: TRBV6-1; j_call: TRBJ1-2; cdr3_aa: CASSDTDSGRGGYTF; cdr3_nt: TGTGCCAGCAGTGATACGGACAGTGGGAGGGGTGGCTACACCTTC
clone_size: .; d_call: .; v_call: TRBV5-1; j_call: TRBJ2-3; cdr3_aa: CASSLVGVTGADTQYF; cdr3_nt: TGCGCCAGCAGCTTGGTCGGGGTAACCGGTGCAGATACGCAGTATTTT
clone_size: .; d_call: .; v_call: TRBV12-5; j_call: TRBJ1-5; cdr3_aa: CASGLANRANQPQHF; cdr3_nt: TGTGCTAGTGGTTTGGCGAACAGGGCTAATCAGCCCCAGCATTTT
clone_size: .; d_call: TRBD1; v_call: TRBV18; j_call: TRBJ1-1; cdr3_aa: CASSPLGTGIVEAFF; cdr3_nt: TGTGCCAGCTCACCACTTGGGACAGGTATTGTTGAAGCTTTCTTT
clone_size: .; d_call: .; v_call: TRBV11-2; j_call: TRBJ2-3; cdr3_aa: CASSSLTDTQYF; cdr3_nt: TGTGCCAGCAGCTCCCTCACAGATACGCAGTATTTT
clone_size: .; d_call: .; v_call: TRBV15; j_call: TRBJ1-2; cdr3_aa: CATSRFGGSDGYTF; cdr3_nt: TGTGCCACCAGCCGATTTGGGGGGTCGGATGGCTACACCTTC
clone_size: .; d_call: TRBD2; v_call: TRBV9; j_call: TRBJ2-7; cdr3_aa: CASSPIPLAGGEYEQYF; cdr3_nt: TGTGCCAGCAGCCCAATCCCGCTAGCGGGAGGAGAATACGAGCAGTACTTC
clone_size: .; d_call: .; v_call: TRBV15; j_call: TRBJ2-3; cdr3_aa: CATSRAGAGLRDTQYF; cdr3_nt: TGTGCCACCAGCAGGGCGGGGGCCGGCCTACGGGATACGCAGTATTTT
clone_size: .; d_call: TRBD1; v_call: TRBV14; j_call: TRBJ1-2; cdr3_aa: CASSQGSGTGTSGYTF; cdr3_nt: TGTGCCAGCAGCCAAGGCTCCGGGACAGGGACGTCTGGCTACACCTTC
clone_size: .; d_call: TRBD2; v_call: TRBV6-2/TRBV6-3; j_call: TRBJ2-1; cdr3_aa: CASSLLAGGPREQFF; cdr3_nt: TGTGCCAGCAGCTTACTAGCGGGAGGGCCACGTGAGCAGTTCTTC
clone_size: .; d_call: TRBD1; v_call: TRBV3-1/TRBV3-2; j_call: TRBJ2-6; cdr3_aa: CASSLWARGTARSSGANVLTF; cdr3_nt: TGTGCCAGCAGCCTGTGGGCCAGGGGGACGGCAAGGAGCTCTGGGGCCAACGTCCTGACTTTC
clone_size: .; d_call: TRBD1; v_call: TRBV28; j_call: TRBJ2-1; cdr3_aa: CASGGDREVNEQFF; cdr3_nt: TGTGCCAGCGGTGGGGACAGGGAGGTCAATGAGCAGTTCTTC
clone_size: .; d_call: TRBD1; v_call: TRBV6-5; j_call: TRBJ1-1; cdr3_aa: CASSLIQGGLGAFF; cdr3_nt: TGTGCCAGCAGTTTGATCCAGGGGGGACTCGGGGCTTTCTTT
clone_size: .; d_call: TRBD2; v_call: TRBV3-1/TRBV3-2; j_call: TRBJ2-3; cdr3_aa: CASSPTSGSLTDTQYF; cdr3_nt: TGTGCCAGCAGCCCGACTAGCGGGAGTTTGACAGATACGCAGTATTTT
clone_size: .; d_call: .; v_call: TRBV28; j_call: TRBJ2-7; cdr3_aa: CASSYSYEQYF; cdr3_nt: TGTGCCAGCAGTTACAGCTACGAGCAGTACTTC
clone_size: once; d_call: .; v_call: TRBV7-2; j_call: TRBJ1-6; cdr3_aa: CASSLGRVNSPLHF; cdr3_nt: TGTGCCAGCAGCTTAGGCAGGGTAAATTCACCCCTCCACTTT
clone_size: .; d_call: .; v_call: TRBV5-4; j_call: TRBJ2-7; cdr3_aa: CASSPGLLTWEQYF; cdr3_nt: TGTGCCAGCAGCCCGGGACTCCTGACGTGGGAGCAGTACTTC
clone_size: .; d_call: .; v_call: TRBV19; j_call: TRBJ1-2; cdr3_aa: CASRRGTFPNYGYTF; cdr3_nt: TGTGCCAGCCGAAGGGGCACCTTTCCTAACTATGGCTACACCTTC
clone_size: .; d_call: .; v_call: TRBV6-6; j_call: TRBJ2-7; cdr3_aa: CASSYEGRYEQYF; cdr3_nt: TGTGCCAGCAGTTACGAGGGGAGGTACGAGCAGTACTTC
clone_size: .; d_call: .; v_call: TRBV10-2; j_call: TRBJ1-3; cdr3_aa: CASRDPGVIGNTIYF; cdr3_nt: TGCGCCAGCAGAGATCCGGGGGTAATTGGAAACACCATATATTTT
clone_size: .; d_call: TRBD2; v_call: TRBV7-2; j_call: TRBJ2-1; cdr3_aa: CASRSGGDEQFF; cdr3_nt: TGTGCCAGCAGATCGGGGGGGGATGAGCAGTTCTTC
clone_size: .; d_call: .; v_call: TRBV7-9; j_call: TRBJ2-4; cdr3_aa: CASSSMDGSTKNIQYF; cdr3_nt: TGTGCCAGCAGCTCGATGGATGGTAGCACCAAAAACATTCAGTACTTC
clone_size: .; d_call: .; v_call: TRBV6-5; j_call: TRBJ1-1; cdr3_aa: CASALDRLRGEAFF; cdr3_nt: TGTGCCAGCGCCCTAGACAGGCTCCGGGGTGAAGCTTTCTTT
clone_size: few; d_call: .; v_call: TRBV9; j_call: TRBJ2-7; cdr3_aa: CASSPGNEQYF; cdr3_nt: TGTGCCAGCAGCCCCGGGAACGAGCAGTACTTC
clone_size: .; d_call: TRBD1; v_call: TRBV11-2; j_call: TRBJ2-7; cdr3_aa: CASSSAPGQRFYEQYF; cdr3_nt: TGTGCCAGCAGCTCGGCCCCGGGACAGAGATTTTACGAGCAGTACTTC
clone_size: .; d_call: .; v_call: TRBV10-3; j_call: TRBJ1-3; cdr3_aa: CAISEDLQGTLPHYGENTIYF; cdr3_nt: TGTGCCATCAGTGAGGACCTACAGGGAACGCTACCCCATTACGGGGAAAACACCATATATTTT
clone_size: .; d_call: .; v_call: TRBV30; j_call: TRBJ1-4; cdr3_aa: CAWGGGVTEKLFF; cdr3_nt: TGTGCCTGGGGGGGAGGGGTGACTGAAAAACTGTTTTTT